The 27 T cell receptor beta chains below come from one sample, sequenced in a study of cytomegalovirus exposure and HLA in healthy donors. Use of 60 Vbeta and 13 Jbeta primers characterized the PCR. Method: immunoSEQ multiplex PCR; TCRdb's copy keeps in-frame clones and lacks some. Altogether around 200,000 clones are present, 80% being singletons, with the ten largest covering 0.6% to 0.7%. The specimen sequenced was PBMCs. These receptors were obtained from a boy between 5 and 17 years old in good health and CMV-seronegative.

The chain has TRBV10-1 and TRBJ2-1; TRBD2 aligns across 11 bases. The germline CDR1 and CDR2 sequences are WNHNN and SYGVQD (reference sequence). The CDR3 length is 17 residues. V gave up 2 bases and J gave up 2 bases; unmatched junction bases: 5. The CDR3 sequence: CASSEGLAGTTYNEQFF. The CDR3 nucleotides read TGCGCCAGCAGTGAGGGACTAGCGGGTACAACCTACAATGAGCAGTTCTTC.

The CDR3 sequence: CASSAVGSNTEAFF. The DNA for the CDR3 is TGTGCCAGCAGTGCGGTCGGGTCCAACACTGAAGCTTTCTTT. This chain links TRBV25-1 with TRBJ1-1; D remains ambiguous. V was cut by 4 bases and J by 2 bases, with 11 bases left in between. CDR3 size: 14 residues. CDR1 and CDR2 (germline): MGHDK, SYGVNS.

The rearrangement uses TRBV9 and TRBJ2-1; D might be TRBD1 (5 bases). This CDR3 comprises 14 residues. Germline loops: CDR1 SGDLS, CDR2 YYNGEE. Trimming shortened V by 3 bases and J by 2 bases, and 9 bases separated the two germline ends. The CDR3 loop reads CASSEGPPYNEQFF. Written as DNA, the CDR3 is TGTGCCAGCAGCGAGGGGCCGCCCTACAATGAGCAGTTCTTC.

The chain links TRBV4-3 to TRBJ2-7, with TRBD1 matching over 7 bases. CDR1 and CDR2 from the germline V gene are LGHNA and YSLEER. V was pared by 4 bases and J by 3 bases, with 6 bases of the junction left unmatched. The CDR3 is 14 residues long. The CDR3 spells CASSLTGPGYEQYF. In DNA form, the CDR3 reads TGCGCCAGCAGCCTGACAGGGCCGGGCTACGAGCAGTACTTC.

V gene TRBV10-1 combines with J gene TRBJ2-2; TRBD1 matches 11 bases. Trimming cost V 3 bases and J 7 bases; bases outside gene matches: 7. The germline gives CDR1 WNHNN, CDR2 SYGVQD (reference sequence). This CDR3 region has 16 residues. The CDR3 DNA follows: TGCGCCAGCAGTGATCCTGGACAGGGGGCGGACGGGGAGCTGTTTTTT. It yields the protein CASSDPGQGADGELFF.

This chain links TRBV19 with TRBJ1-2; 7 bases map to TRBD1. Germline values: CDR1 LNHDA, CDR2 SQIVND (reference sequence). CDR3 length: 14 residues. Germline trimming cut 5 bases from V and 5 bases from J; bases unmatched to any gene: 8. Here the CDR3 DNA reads TGTGCCAGTAGTTTAGGGGGCGACGTATATGGCTACACCTTC. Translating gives CASSLGGDVYGYTF.

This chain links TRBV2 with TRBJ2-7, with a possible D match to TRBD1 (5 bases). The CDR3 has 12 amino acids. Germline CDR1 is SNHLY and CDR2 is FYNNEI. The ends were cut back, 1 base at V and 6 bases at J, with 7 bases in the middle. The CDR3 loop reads CASSEGTGEQYF. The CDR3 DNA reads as TGTGCCAGCAGTGAAGGTACAGGCGAGCAGTACTTC.

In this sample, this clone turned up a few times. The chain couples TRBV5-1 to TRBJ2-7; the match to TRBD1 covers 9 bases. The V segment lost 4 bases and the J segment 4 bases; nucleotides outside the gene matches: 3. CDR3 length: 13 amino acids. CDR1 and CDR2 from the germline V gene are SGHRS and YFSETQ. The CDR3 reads CASSRDREYEQYF. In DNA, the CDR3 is TGCGCCAGCAGCCGGGACAGGGAATACGAGCAGTACTTC.

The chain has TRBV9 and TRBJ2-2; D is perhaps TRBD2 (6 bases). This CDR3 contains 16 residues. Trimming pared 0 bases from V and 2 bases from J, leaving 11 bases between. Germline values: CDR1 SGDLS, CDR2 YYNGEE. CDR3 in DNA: TGTGCCAGCAGCGTAGGGGGGGTAGTAAACACCGGGGAGCTGTTTTTT. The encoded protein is CASSVGGVVNTGELFF. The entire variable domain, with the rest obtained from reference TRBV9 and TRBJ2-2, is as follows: DSGVTQTPKHLITATGQRVTLRCSPRSGDLSVYWYQQSLDQGLQFLIQYYNGEERAKGNILERFSAQQFPDLHSELNLSSLELGDSALYFCASSVGGVVNTGELFFGEGSRLTVL.

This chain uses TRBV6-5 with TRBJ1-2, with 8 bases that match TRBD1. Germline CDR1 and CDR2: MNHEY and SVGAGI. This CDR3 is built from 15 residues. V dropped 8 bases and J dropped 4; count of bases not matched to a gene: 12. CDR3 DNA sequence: TGTGCCAGCCGCACGGAGACAGGGGCCGTCTATGGCTACACCTTC. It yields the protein CASRTETGAVYGYTF.

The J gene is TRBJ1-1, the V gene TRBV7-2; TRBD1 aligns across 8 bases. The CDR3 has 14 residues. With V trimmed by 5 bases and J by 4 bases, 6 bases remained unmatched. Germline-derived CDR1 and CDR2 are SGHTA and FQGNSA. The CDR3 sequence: CASSPQGGGTEAFF. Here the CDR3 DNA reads TGTGCCAGCAGCCCACAGGGGGGAGGCACTGAAGCTTTCTTT.

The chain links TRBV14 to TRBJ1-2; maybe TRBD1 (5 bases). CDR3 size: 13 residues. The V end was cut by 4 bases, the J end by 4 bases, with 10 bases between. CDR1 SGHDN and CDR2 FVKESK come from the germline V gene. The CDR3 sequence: CASSPGGGYGYTF. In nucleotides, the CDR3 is TGTGCCAGCAGCCCCGGGGGTGGCTATGGCTACACCTTC.

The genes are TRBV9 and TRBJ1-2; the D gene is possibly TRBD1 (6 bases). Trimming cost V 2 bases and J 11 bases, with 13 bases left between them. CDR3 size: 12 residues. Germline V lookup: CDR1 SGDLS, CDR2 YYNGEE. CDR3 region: CASSVGGPPYTF. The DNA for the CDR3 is TGTGCCAGCAGCGTGGGGGGGCCACCTTACACCTTC.

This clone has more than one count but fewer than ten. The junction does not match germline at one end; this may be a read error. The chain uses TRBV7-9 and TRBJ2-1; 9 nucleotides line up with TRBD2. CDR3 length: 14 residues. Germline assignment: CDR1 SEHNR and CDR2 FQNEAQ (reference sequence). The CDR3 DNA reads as TGTGCCAGCAGTTTAGCCGGCGTAGCGGGAGCCATGTTCTTC. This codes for CASSLAGVAGAMFF.

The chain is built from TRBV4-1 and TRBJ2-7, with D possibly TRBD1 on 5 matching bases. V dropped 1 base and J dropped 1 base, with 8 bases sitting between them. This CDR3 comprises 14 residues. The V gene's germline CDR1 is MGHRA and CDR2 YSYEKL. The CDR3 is CASSQVYRSYEQYF. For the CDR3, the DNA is TGCGCCAGCAGCCAAGTATACAGGTCCTACGAGCAGTACTTC.

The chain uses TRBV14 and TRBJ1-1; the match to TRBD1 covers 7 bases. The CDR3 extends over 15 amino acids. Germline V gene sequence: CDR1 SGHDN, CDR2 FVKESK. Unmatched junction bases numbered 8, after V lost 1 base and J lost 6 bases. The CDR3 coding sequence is TGTGCCAGCAGCCAAGTAGGGGGCCGAAACGCTGAAGCTTTCTTT. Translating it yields CASSQVGGRNAEAFF.

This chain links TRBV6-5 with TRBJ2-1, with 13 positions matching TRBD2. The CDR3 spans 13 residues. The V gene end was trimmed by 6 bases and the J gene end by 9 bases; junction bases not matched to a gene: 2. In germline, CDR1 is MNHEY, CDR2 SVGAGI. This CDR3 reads CASRGLAGAEQFF. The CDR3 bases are TGTGCCAGCAGAGGACTAGCGGGAGCTGAGCAGTTCTTC.

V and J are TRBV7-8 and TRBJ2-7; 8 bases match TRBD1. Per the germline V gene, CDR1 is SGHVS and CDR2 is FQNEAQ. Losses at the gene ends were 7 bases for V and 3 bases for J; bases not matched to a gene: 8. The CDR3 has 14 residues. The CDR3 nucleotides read TGTGCCAGCAAAGGGACAGGAGTTCTCTACGAGCAGTACTTC. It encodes CASKGTGVLYEQYF.

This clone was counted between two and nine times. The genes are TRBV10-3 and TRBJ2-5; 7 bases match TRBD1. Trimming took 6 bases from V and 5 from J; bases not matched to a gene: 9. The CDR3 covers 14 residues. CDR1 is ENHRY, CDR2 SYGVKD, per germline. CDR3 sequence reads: CAISRDRAKETQYF. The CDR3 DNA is TGTGCCATCAGCCGAGACAGGGCAAAGGAGACCCAGTACTTC.

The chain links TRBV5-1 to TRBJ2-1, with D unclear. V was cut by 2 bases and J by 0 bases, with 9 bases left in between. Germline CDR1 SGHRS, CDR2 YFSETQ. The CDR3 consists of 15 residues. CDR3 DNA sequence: TGCGCCAGCAGCTTCACACGTGACTCCTACAATGAGCAGTTCTTC. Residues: CASSFTRDSYNEQFF.

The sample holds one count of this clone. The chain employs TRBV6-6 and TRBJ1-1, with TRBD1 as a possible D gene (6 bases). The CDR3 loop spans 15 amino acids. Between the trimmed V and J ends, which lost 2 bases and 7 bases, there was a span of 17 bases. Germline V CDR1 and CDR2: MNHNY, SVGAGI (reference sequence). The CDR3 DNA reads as TGTGCCAGCAGTTACCGGACAGACTTAAGGCGTGAAGCTTTCTTT. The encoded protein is CASSYRTDLRREAFF.

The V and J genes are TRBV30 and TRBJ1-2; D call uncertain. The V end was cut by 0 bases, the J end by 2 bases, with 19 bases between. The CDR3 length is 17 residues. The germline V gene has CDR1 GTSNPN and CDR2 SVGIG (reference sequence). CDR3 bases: TGTGCCTGGAGTGTTTCCCCCTGGGGAGGCACCAACTATGGCTACACCTTC. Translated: CAWSVSPWGGTNYGYTF.

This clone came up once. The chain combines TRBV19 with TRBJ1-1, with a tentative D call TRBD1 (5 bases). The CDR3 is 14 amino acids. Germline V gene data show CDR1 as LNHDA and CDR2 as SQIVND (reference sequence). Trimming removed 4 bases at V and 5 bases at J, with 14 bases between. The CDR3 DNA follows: TGTGCCAGTAGTAGCCCGGACACCTGGACTGAAGCTTTCTTT. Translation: CASSSPDTWTEAFF.

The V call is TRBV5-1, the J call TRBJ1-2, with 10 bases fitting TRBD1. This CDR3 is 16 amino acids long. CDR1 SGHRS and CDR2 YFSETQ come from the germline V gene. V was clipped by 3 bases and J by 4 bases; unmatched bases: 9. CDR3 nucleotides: TGCGCCAGCAGCTCCGTGACAGGGGGCCATAGCTATGGCTACACCTTC. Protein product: CASSSVTGGHSYGYTF.

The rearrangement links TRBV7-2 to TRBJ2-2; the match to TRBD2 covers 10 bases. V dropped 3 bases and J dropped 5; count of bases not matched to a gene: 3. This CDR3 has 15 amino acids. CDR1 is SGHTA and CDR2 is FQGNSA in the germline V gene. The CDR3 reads CASSLASGGTGELFF. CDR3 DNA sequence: TGTGCCAGCAGCTTGGCTAGCGGGGGTACCGGGGAGCTGTTTTTT.

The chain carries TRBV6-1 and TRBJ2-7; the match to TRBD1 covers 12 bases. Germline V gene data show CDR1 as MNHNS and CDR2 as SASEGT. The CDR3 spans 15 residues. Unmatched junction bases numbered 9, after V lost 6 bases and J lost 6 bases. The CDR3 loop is CASRLRRDRGLEQYF. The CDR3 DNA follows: TGTGCCAGCAGGCTCCGCCGGGACAGGGGGCTCGAGCAGTACTTC.

The CDR3 DNA reads as TGCGCCAGCAGCCGAGTCCAGGGTTTAACTAATGAAAAACTGTTTTTT. This codes for CASSRVQGLTNEKLFF. V and J are TRBV4-1 and TRBJ1-4, with a tentative D call TRBD1 (5 bases). The CDR3 is 16 residues long. In germline, CDR1 is MGHRA, CDR2 YSYEKL. Trimming took 4 bases from V and 1 from J, leaving 13 bases between them.